The clone carrying this T cell receptor beta chain was seen a few times. Its antigen remains unidentified. This entry comes from a study of CD8+ T cells in alopecia areata. Study-wide findings and caveats: Tofacitinib significantly brought down scalp clonality and expanded CD8+ clones among top 100. Scalp and blood retained many expanded lesional clones during tofacitinib.

RNA extraction was followed by reverse transcription into cDNA, which acted as the sequencing template. The protocol was immunoSEQ multiplex PCR, while the TCRdb copy is restricted to in-frame clones and leaves out a portion. Here the sample spans fewer than 250,000 clones, more than 30% being singletons. V was pared by 0 bases and J by 0 bases, with 3 bases between. Germline CDR1 reads LNHNV; CDR2 reads YYDKDF (reference sequence). There are 15 residues in the CDR3. Sample treatment: oral pan-JAK inhibitor, 5-10 mg twice daily. The source material was CD4+ T cells sorted from blood, sampled between weeks 30 and 35, from a patient treated with tofacitinib. The receptor was derived from a human donor with alopecia areata. This rearrangement joins TRBV15 to TRBJ2-6; D remains ambiguous. CDR3 residues: CATSRDASGANVLTF. DNA for the CDR3: TGTGCCACCAGCAGAGATGCCTCTGGGGCCAACGTCCTGACTTTC.